This TCR beta chain was sequenced during a study of cytomegalovirus exposure and HLA in healthy donors. Trimming at V came to 0 bases and at J to 8 bases, leaving 7 bases not matched to a gene. CDR1 SGHRS and CDR2 YFSETQ come from the germline V gene. This CDR3 is built from 15 residues. Points from the study as a whole: The analysis excluded some indistinguishable V segments, including TRBV6-2 and TRBV6-3.

About this clone itself: Its antigen is not identified.

PCR amplification relied on 60 Vbeta primers (plus 13 Jbeta primers). Clones were sequenced by immunoSEQ multiplex PCR, and TCRdb holds only the in-frame ones, with some missing. The data show more than 75,000 clones, about four fifths seen once. This sequence originates from a woman in her thirties or forties in good health and CMV-seronegative. V is TRBV5-1 and J is TRBJ1-4; 7 positions match TRBD1. The sample consisted of PBMCs. In DNA form, the CDR3 reads TGCGCCAGCAGCTTGGCGACCGGGACAGAAGAAAAACTGTTTTTT. Residues: CASSLATGTEEKLFF. The full variable domain, with the rest looked up from reference TRBV5-1 and TRBJ1-4, is KAGVTQTPRYLIKTRGQQVTLSCSPISGHRSVSWYQQTPGQGLQFLFEYFSETQRNKGNFPGRFSGRQFSNSRSEMNVSTLELGDSALYLCASSLATGTEEKLFFGSGTQLSVL.